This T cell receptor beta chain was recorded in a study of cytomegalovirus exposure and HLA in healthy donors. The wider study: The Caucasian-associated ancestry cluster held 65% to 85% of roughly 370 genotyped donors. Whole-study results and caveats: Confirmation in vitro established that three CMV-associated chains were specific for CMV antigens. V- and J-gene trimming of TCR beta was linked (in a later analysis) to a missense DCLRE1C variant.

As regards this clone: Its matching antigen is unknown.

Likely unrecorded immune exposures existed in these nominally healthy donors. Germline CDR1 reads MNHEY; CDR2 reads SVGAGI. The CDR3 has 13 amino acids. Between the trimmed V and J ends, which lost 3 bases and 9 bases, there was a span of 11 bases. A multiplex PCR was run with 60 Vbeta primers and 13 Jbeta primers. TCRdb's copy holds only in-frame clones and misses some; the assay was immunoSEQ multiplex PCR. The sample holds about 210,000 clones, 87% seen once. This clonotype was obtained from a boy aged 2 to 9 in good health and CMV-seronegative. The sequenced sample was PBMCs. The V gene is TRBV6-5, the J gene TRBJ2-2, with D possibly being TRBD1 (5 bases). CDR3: CASSYVMDRELFF. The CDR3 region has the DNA TGTGCCAGCAGTTATGTCATGGACAGGGAGCTGTTTTTT.